A selection of T cell receptor beta chains follows, all from one sample in a study of CD8+CD57+ T cells in acquired aplastic anemia. TCRdb used MiXCR to reprocess the reads, holding one entry per CDR3 protein. The table lists about 160,000 distinct CDR3 sequences, over 70% of them singletons. Sequences were obtained from sorted CD4+, CD8+, or CD8+CD57+ T cells (not recorded which) from PBMCs. All receptors derive from a human donor with aplastic anemia. Both conserved end residues are part of each CDR3. Each record gives: CDR3 length, J gene, V gene, CDR3 protein.

>13|TRBJ1-1|TRBV7-8
CASSDPLNTEAFF
>15|TRBJ1-2|TRBV3-1
CASSQGDRDTYGYTF
>14|TRBJ2-1|TRBV12-3/TRBV12-4
CASSLDVIRGEQFF
>12|TRBJ1-1|TRBV29-1
CSVGASYTEAFF
>16|TRBJ2-7|TRBV11-1
CASSLIPPDRAYEQYF
>14|TRBJ2-7|TRBV19
CASSIVGQSYEQYF
>15|TRBJ2-7|TRBV12-3/TRBV12-4
CASSFDRLLVNEQYF
>15|TRBJ2-7|TRBV2
CASSLDGTGDYEQYF
>16|TRBJ2-1|TRBV20-1
CSASALTSGPYNEQFF
>15|TRBJ2-7|TRBV7-3
CASSQWPSNSYEQYF
>16|TRBJ1-6|TRBV5-1
CASSLVSGDIGSPLHF
>13|TRBJ2-7|TRBV29-1
CSAYGDRGNEQYF
>15|TRBJ2-1|TRBV7-6
CASSSSGGAGNEQFF
>12|TRBJ2-2|TRBV20-1
CSARENTGELSF
>14|TRBJ2-1|TRBV25-1
CASSRTASYNEQFF
>15|NA|TRBV15
CATSSLDGSYYEQYF
>13|TRBJ2-4|TRBV20-1
CSAETGEGNIQYF
>14|TRBJ1-5|TRBV2
CASSGLTGNQPQHF
>15|TRBJ2-2|TRBV9
CASSLAGNGIGELFF
>15|TRBJ2-5|TRBV7-3
CASSSTSGSGETQYF
>15|TRBJ1-4|TRBV9
CAGSVGVGVLEKLFF
>15|TRBJ2-7|TRBV10-3
CATGTSGGLSYEQYF
>14|TRBJ1-2|TRBV9
CASSAGDGGYGYTF
>15|TRBJ2-3|TRBV24-1
CATSPGLAETGTQYF
>13|TRBJ2-5|TRBV24-1
CATSDFPSETQYF
>13|TRBJ1-1|TRBV19
CASPTPGSTEAFF
>14|TRBJ2-3|TRBV20-1
CSASPFTGTDTQYF
>15|TRBJ2-3|TRBV19
CATSSGGLSTDTQYF
>14|TRBJ2-7|TRBV10-1
CASSGTGGTYEQYF
>17|TRBJ1-5|TRBV5-1
CASSLEEGIGSNQPQHF
>17|TRBJ1-5|TRBV20-1
CSASPGVGDRFWQPQHF
>15|TRBJ2-7|TRBV15
CATSRVGDGSYEQYF
>16|TRBJ2-7|TRBV7-2
CASSLGLAGDFYEQYF
>15|TRBJ1-6|TRBV10-2
CASSEQGQRSSPLHF
>13|TRBJ2-1|TRBV7-6
CASSLAGDLGQFF
>16|TRBJ1-2|TRBV2
CASSAGTARGFYGYTF
>14|TRBJ1-1|TRBV12-3/TRBV12-4
CASSLGGRNTEAFF
>13|TRBJ1-2|TRBV10-3
CAIRGGGAYGYTF
>15|TRBJ1-1|TRBV6-4
CASSSGGGEYNEAFF
>17|TRBJ2-2|TRBV3-1
CASSPQDHREVTGELFF
>12|TRBJ2-2|TRBV5-6
CASSLDTGELFF
>13|TRBJ2-5|TRBV7-9
CASSSGGAETQYF
>16|TRBJ2-3|TRBV7-9
CASSLGLAGITDTQYF
>18|TRBJ2-1|TRBV10-3
CAISESGWVWGAMWKQFF
>14|TRBJ2-1|TRBV6-4
CASSGTPDTNEQFF
>14|TRBJ2-5|TRBV12-3/TRBV12-4
CASSRQGGQETQYF
>11|TRBJ1-3|TRBV25-1
CASSEGNTIYF
>16|TRBJ2-1|TRBV7-9
CASSVGLGSSYNEQFF
>13|TRBJ2-7|TRBV19
CASSIAEDYEQYF
>14|TRBJ2-7|TRBV20-1
CSAWGDGISYEQYF
>14|TRBJ1-6|TRBV11-2
CASSPDSYNSPLHF
>16|TRBJ2-6|TRBV9
CASSVDGGPGANVLTF
>16|TRBJ1-6|TRBV7-3
CASSPKTTGPDSPLHF
>15|TRBJ2-7|TRBV7-2
CASSPPAGARDEQYF
>14|TRBJ2-7|TRBV7-2
CASSFEGGKDEQYF
>16|TRBJ2-7|TRBV7-6
CASTPPGGGGPYEQYF